This T cell receptor (beta chain) is drawn from a study of CD4+ T cells in melanoma. As concerns this clone: What it binds is unknown. One junction end does not reproduce the germline sequence, and a read error may be involved.

Study-wide results and limits: CD8+ T cell, macrophage and B cell function reportedly correlated with neoantigen-specific CD4+ T cells. Reportedly, melanoma neoantigen-specific CD4+ T cells showed varied differentiation states.

Produced via immunoSEQ multiplex PCR; TCRdb's table is partial and in-frame only. The table lists 50,000 to 60,000 clones, 60% to 80% of them singletons. This TCR was sampled from a human donor with melanoma. The sequenced material came from tumor tissue.

The CDR3, as DNA: TGTGCCAGCAGCCCGATGGACAGTTACAATGAGCAGTTCTTC. It is translated as CASSPMDSYNEQFF. The rearrangement joins TRBV4-1 to TRBJ2-1; TRBD1 is a possible D gene (6 bases). The germline V gene has CDR1 MGHRA and CDR2 YSYEKL. The CDR3 is 14 amino acids.